Described below is a single T cell receptor beta chain sequence and its context. This sample was included in a study of blood T cell repertoires in COVID-19. Profiled with immunoSEQ multiplex PCR; TCRdb holds only in-frame clones, not every one. The data show around 72,000 clones, 70% to 85% seen once. The CDR3 has 15 amino acids. V gave up 0 bases and J gave up 2 bases, with 10 bases separating them. CDR1 is WSHSY and CDR2 is SAAADI in the germline V gene. The chain uses TRBV10-2 and TRBJ1-1; no reliable D call. This TCR came from an older woman with acute or convalescent COVID-19. The sequenced sample consisted of peripheral blood. The CDR3 sequence is CASSESLQVNTEAFF. Written as DNA, the CDR3 is TGCGCCAGCAGTGAGTCCCTCCAGGTAAACACTGAAGCTTTCTTT.